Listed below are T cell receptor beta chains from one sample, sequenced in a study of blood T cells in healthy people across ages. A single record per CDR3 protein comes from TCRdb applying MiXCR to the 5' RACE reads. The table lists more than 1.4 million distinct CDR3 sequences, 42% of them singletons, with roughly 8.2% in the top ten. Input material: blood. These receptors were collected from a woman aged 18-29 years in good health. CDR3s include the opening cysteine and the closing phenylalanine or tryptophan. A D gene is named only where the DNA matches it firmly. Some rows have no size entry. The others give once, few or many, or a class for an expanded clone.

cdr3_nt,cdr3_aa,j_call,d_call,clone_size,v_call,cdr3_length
TGTGCCAGCAGCCAGGGACAGGTGGTTGAAAAACTGTTTTTT,CASSQGQVVEKLFF,TRBJ1-4,TRBD1,few,TRBV3-1,14
TGTGCCAGCAGAACTGGGGGCCAGATAGGCTACACCTTC,CASRTGGQIGYTF,TRBJ1-2,-,few,TRBV6-5,13
TGTGCCACCAGCAGAGCACTTTGCGAGGGCGCGGGTGGCTACACCTTC,CATSRALCEGAGGYTF,TRBJ1-2,-,-,TRBV15,16
TGTGCCAGCAGGCGGAGACAGGGGGCGTATGGCTACACCTTC,CASRRRQGAYGYTF,TRBJ1-2,TRBD1,-,TRBV28,14
TGCAGTACTCCCAACCCCCCGATTGAGCAGTATTTT,CSTPNPPIEQYF,TRBJ2-3,-,-,TRBV20-1,12
TGTGCCAGCAGTGTCTCGGGCCAGAACACTGAAGCTTTCTTT,CASSVSGQNTEAFF,TRBJ1-1,-,-,TRBV2,14
TGTGCCAGCAGTGGACTAGCGGGGGACTCTAATGAGCAGTTCTTC,CASSGLAGDSNEQFF,TRBJ2-1,TRBD2,-,TRBV12-3/TRBV12-4,15
TGTGCCACCAGTGCCGACACCAACTCCTACGAGCAGTACTTC,CATSADTNSYEQYF,TRBJ2-7,-,few,TRBV24-1,14
TGTGCCAGCAGTCCCCAAGGGGCCGGGGGGGATACGCAGTATTTT,CASSPQGAGGDTQYF,TRBJ2-3,TRBD2,-,TRBV6-1,15
TGTGCCAGCAGCCTCCGAGCGGGGGGGCGGATCAATGAGCAGTTCTTC,CASSLRAGGRINEQFF,TRBJ2-1,TRBD2,-,TRBV3-1,16
TGTGCCAGCAGACGATGGGGGGGGAGCAGCAATCAGCCCCAGCATTTT,CASRRWGGSSNQPQHF,TRBJ1-5,-,-,TRBV2,16
TGTGCCAGCAGCTTGTCACAGGACAATGAGCAGTTCTTC,CASSLSQDNEQFF,TRBJ2-1,-,-,TRBV11-2,13
TGTGCCAGCAGCGAAGGGACAGGGGGGAACACTGAAGCTTTCTTT,CASSEGTGGNTEAFF,TRBJ1-1,TRBD1,-,TRBV7-9,15
TGTGCCAGCATAAGGGAGGGCCCTGGCTACACCTTC,CASIREGPGYTF,TRBJ1-2,-,-,TRBV6-5,12
TGTGCCAGCAGCTTTGATTTGCTAGCGGGGAACACAGATACGCAGTATTTT,CASSFDLLAGNTDTQYF,TRBJ2-3,TRBD2,few,TRBV11-2,17
TGCGCCAGCAGCTTAGGATTGGGCGACCCCTGTGGCAATCAGCCCCAGCATTTT,CASSLGLGDPCGNQPQHF,TRBJ1-5,-,-,TRBV5-1,18
TGTGCCAGCAGTGGGAGCGGGGGGCTTAGAGATACGCAGTATTTT,CASSGSGGLRDTQYF,TRBJ2-3,TRBD2,few,TRBV12-3/TRBV12-4,15
TGTGCCAGCAGTTGGACCTCAGATACGCAGTATTTT,CASSWTSDTQYF,TRBJ2-3,-,few,TRBV27,12
TGTGCCAGCAGTCAGACAGGGAACCCCAATCCTTACAATGAGCAGTTCTTC,CASSQTGNPNPYNEQFF,TRBJ2-1,TRBD1,-,TRBV6-1,17
TGCAGCGTTCCACCCGGGACTAGCGGGAGTGGAGAGCAGTTCTTC,CSVPPGTSGSGEQFF,TRBJ2-1,TRBD2,few,TRBV29-1,15
TGTGCCAGCAGTTTAGGGTGGGGAAATCAGCCCCAGCATTTT,CASSLGWGNQPQHF,TRBJ1-5,-,few,TRBV12-3/TRBV12-4,14
TGCGCCAGCAGCTTGGAGACTCAATACAATGAGCAGTTCTTC,CASSLETQYNEQFF,TRBJ2-1,-,few,TRBV5-1,14
TGTGCCAGCACTTTGGCAGGAGCTAGCACAGATACGCAGTATTTT,CASTLAGASTDTQYF,TRBJ2-3,-,few,TRBV28,15
TGTGCCAGCAGTCCTGACAGGAGGAGTGACTGGATGAGGCCACCCCTCCACTTT,CASSPDRRSDWMRPPLHF,TRBJ1-6,-,-,TRBV6-1,18
TGTGCCAGCAGTTACGGGGGACCCGGGACTGAAGCTTTCTTT,CASSYGGPGTEAFF,TRBJ1-1,-,-,TRBV6-6,14
TGTGCCAGCAGCCAAGGCAGGGGGGATGGCTACACCTTC,CASSQGRGDGYTF,TRBJ1-2,TRBD1,-,TRBV3-1,13
TGTGCCAGCAGTTTAAGCGGGAGTACTGAGACCCAGTACTTC,CASSLSGSTETQYF,TRBJ2-5,TRBD2,many,TRBV12-3/TRBV12-4,14
TGCAGTGCCCTCGGACTAGCGGGGGGGCCAGGAGAGACCCAGTACTTC,CSALGLAGGPGETQYF,TRBJ2-5,TRBD2,-,TRBV20-1,16
TGTGCCAGCAGTTACTCTAACCGGCCCCAGGGGGATGGCTACACCTTC,CASSYSNRPQGDGYTF,TRBJ1-2,TRBD1,-,TRBV6-5,16
TGCAGTGCCCCACAGGGGGCGTCGGTAAATCAGCCCCAGCATTTT,CSAPQGASVNQPQHF,TRBJ1-5,TRBD1,-,TRBV20-1,15
TGCAGCGTTTCCCCGGGACAGGGGCTTGGCTACACCTTC,CSVSPGQGLGYTF,TRBJ1-2,TRBD1,-,TRBV29-1,13
TGTGCCCCCATGCGATTAGGGTCTAGCAATCAGCCCCAGCATTTT,CAPMRLGSSNQPQHF,TRBJ1-5,-,-,TRBV25-1,15
TGTGCCAGCAGGGGGTGGTCGTCAAATGAGCAGTTCTTC,CASRGWSSNEQFF,TRBJ2-1,-,few,TRBV12-3/TRBV12-4,13
TGCAGTGCTAGAGTGGATTCTACTAACTATGGCTACACCTTC,CSARVDSTNYGYTF,TRBJ1-2,-,-,TRBV20-1,14
TGTGCCAGCAGCTTGGGCTGGGTCACAGATACGCAGTATTTT,CASSLGWVTDTQYF,TRBJ2-3,-,-,TRBV5-8,14
TGTGCCAGCAGGCCCCGCGCAGGTGGCTACACCTTC,CASRPRAGGYTF,TRBJ1-2,-,-,TRBV6-5,12
TGCGCCGGCATGGTGGGACTAGCGGGAGTGGGTTGGGAGACCCAGTACTTC,CAGMVGLAGVGWETQYF,TRBJ2-5,TRBD2,-,TRBV10-2,17
TGCAGCGTTGAAGATAAACGGTCAGCTTTCTTT,CSVEDKRSAFF,TRBJ1-1,-,-,TRBV29-1,11
TGTGCCAGCAGCCGGCAACCGGCAGGGGTAGGCAATGAGCAGTTCTTC,CASSRQPAGVGNEQFF,TRBJ2-1,-,-,TRBV3-1,16
TGCGCCAGCAGGGTACAGGGAACTAATGAAAAACTGTTTTTT,CASRVQGTNEKLFF,TRBJ1-4,-,-,TRBV5-1,14
TGCAGTGGCGGGGGGGACCGGGAGCAGTACTTC,CSGGGDREQYF,TRBJ2-7,TRBD2,once,TRBV20-1,11
TGTGCCAGCCGACAGAGGCATTACAATGAGCAGTACTTC,CASRQRHYNEQYF,TRBJ2-7,-,-,TRBV6-1,13
TGTGCCAGCACGGACAGGGCCGAAGAGACCCAGTACTTC,CASTDRAEETQYF,TRBJ2-5,TRBD1,few,TRBV6-5,13